The 16 T cell receptor beta chains below all came from one sample that was sequenced in a study of blood T cell repertoires in COVID-19. Method: immunoSEQ multiplex PCR; TCRdb's copy keeps in-frame clones and lacks some. This sample has 250,000 to 300,000 clones, with around 84% found just once. Sequencing was performed on PBMCs or T cells enriched from blood (not recorded which). Receptor source: a man aged 25 to 45 with acute COVID-19.

The chain joins TRBV7-3 to TRBJ2-2, with D maybe TRBD2 (6 bases). The germline gives CDR1 SGHTA, CDR2 FQGTGA. This CDR3 is 14 amino acids long. Trimming cost V 5 bases and J 1 base, with 8 bases left between them. CDR3 in amino acids: CASSLAMNTGELFF. The CDR3 DNA reads as TGTGCCAGCAGCCTAGCGATGAACACCGGGGAGCTGTTTTTT.

The genes are TRBV7-2 and TRBJ1-6; D ambiguous. CDR3 size: 12 residues. Germline CDR1 SGHTA, CDR2 FQGNSA. V was clipped by 5 bases and J by 12 bases, with 11 bases between them. The CDR3 DNA is TGTGCCAGCAGCCCTCTATCTAGACCCCTCCACTTT. Encoded protein: CASSPLSRPLHF.

The table lists this clone with a few counts. This chain connects TRBV19 to TRBJ2-6; 7 bases agree with TRBD1. Germline CDR1 is LNHDA and CDR2 is SQIVND (reference sequence). This CDR3 contains 16 residues. Germline trimming cut 6 bases from V and 0 bases from J; bases unmatched to any gene: 5. The CDR3 DNA reads as TGTGCCAGTAGGACAGGGTTCGGCTCTGGGGCCAACGTCCTGACTTTC. Protein sequence: CASRTGFGSGANVLTF.

The V gene is TRBV6-5, the J gene TRBJ1-1; tentative D call: TRBD1 (6 bases). This CDR3 has 16 residues. The V end was cut by 0 bases, the J end by 1 base, with 12 bases between. Per the germline V gene, CDR1 is MNHEY and CDR2 is SVGAGI. DNA for the CDR3: TGTGCCAGCAGTTACTCGTTGACAGGAAGGAACACTGAAGCTTTCTTT. Translated, it gives CASSYSLTGRNTEAFF.

This clone was counted a single time. A read error may produce the germline difference seen at one junction end. This chain uses TRBV5-1 with TRBJ1-3; unclear D gene. This CDR3 contains 14 residues. The germline V gene encodes CDR1 SGHRS and CDR2 YFSETQ. The CDR3 here is CASSAIPSGNTIYF. CDR3 coding DNA: TGTGCCAGCAGCGCGATACCCTCTGGAAACACCATATATTTT.

This sequence joins TRBV7-9 and TRBJ2-6, with 8 bases matching TRBD1. In germline, CDR1 is SEHNR, CDR2 FQNEAQ (reference sequence). CDR3 length: 16 residues. V was clipped by 2 bases and J by 4 bases; unmatched bases: 4. CDR3 DNA: TGTGCCAGCAGCTTAAGACAGGGGTCCGGGGCCAACGTCCTGACTTTC. Protein sequence: CASSLRQGSGANVLTF.

The rearrangement links TRBV3-1 (or the pseudogene TRBV3-2) to TRBJ1-2; possibly TRBD1 for D (5 bases). CDR1 is LGHDT and CDR2 is YNNKEL in the germline V gene (reference sequence). This CDR3 contains 14 residues. V lost 0 bases and J 5 bases, leaving 10 bases between the germline ends. The CDR3 sequence is CASSQDAQGYGYTF. The CDR3 DNA reads TGTGCCAGCAGCCAAGATGCGCAGGGATATGGCTACACCTTC.

The chain joins TRBV11-3 to TRBJ2-3; 8 nucleotides line up with TRBD1. Per the germline V gene, CDR1 is SGHNT and CDR2 is YENEEA. This CDR3 is built from 15 residues. V gave up 5 bases and J gave up 3 bases; unmatched junction bases: 7. The CDR3 spells CASSQEQGATDTQYF. The DNA of the CDR3 is TGTGCCAGCAGCCAAGAGCAGGGGGCAACAGATACGCAGTATTTT.

The V call is TRBV5-1, the J call TRBJ1-2, with 7 bases fitting TRBD1. V was pared by 0 bases and J by 4 bases, with 6 bases of the junction left unmatched. This CDR3 comprises 15 residues. From germline, CDR1 is SGHRS and CDR2 YFSETQ. As DNA, the CDR3 is TGCGCCAGCAGCTTGGTAGGGGGCGTAGGCTATGGCTACACCTTC. Its translation is CASSLVGGVGYGYTF.

V and J are TRBV19 and TRBJ1-1; D remains ambiguous. This CDR3 spans 14 amino acids. Germline V gene lookup returns CDR1 LNHDA and CDR2 SQIVND (reference sequence). V lost 1 base and J lost 0, with 6 bases in between. This chain's CDR3 is CASSIVAMNTEAFF. In nucleotides, the CDR3 is TGTGCCAGTAGTATAGTAGCTATGAACACTGAAGCTTTCTTT.

The genes are TRBV30 and TRBJ1-5, with 7 bases that match TRBD1. Looked up from germline, CDR1 is GTSNPN and CDR2 is SVGIG (reference sequence). Trimming cost V 0 bases and J 4 bases; bases outside gene matches: 0. This CDR3 comprises 13 residues. Written as DNA, the CDR3 is TGTGCCTGGAGTGTACAGGGGAATCAGCCCCAGCATTTT. Protein sequence: CAWSVQGNQPQHF.

This clone has only one observation. The chain employs TRBV5-1 and TRBJ1-1; D possibly corresponds to TRBD1 (5 bases). Germline assignment: CDR1 SGHRS and CDR2 YFSETQ. Between the trimmed V and J ends, which lost 3 bases and 1 base, there was a span of 13 bases. This CDR3 has 15 amino acids. This CDR3 reads CASSSQPGGNTEAFF. In nucleotides, the CDR3 is TGCGCCAGCAGCTCGCAACCGGGGGGGAACACTGAAGCTTTCTTT.

This clone was observed a single time. The rearrangement joins TRBV18 to TRBJ1-5, with D possibly matching TRBD1 (6 bases). Trimming shortened V by 3 bases and J by 7 bases, and 16 bases separated the two germline ends. Germline CDR1 and CDR2: KGHSH and LQKENI. CDR3 length: 15 residues. DNA of the CDR3: TGTGCCAGCTCACCGTCACAGGGTTCGGACCAGCCCCAGCATTTT. Translation gives CASSPSQGSDQPQHF.

V usage is TRBV5-1 and J usage is TRBJ1-2; TRBD1 agrees at 7 bases. This CDR3 has 13 residues. Germline CDR1 and CDR2: SGHRS and YFSETQ. The J segment lost 8 bases and the V segment lost 0 bases, leaving 4 bases of the junction unmatched. The CDR3 spells CASSLEGARGYTF. CDR3 in DNA: TGCGCCAGCAGCTTGGAGGGGGCGCGGGGCTACACCTTC.

The chain has TRBV7-2 and TRBJ1-2, with 10 positions matching TRBD1. The CDR3 has 16 amino acids. Germline loops: CDR1 SGHTA, CDR2 FQGNSA. Germline trimming cut 1 base from V and 6 bases from J; bases unmatched to any gene: 8. This CDR3 reads CASSLGGQGVYHGYTF. The CDR3, as DNA: TGTGCCAGCAGCTTAGGAGGACAGGGGGTTTACCATGGCTACACCTTC.

This clone was detected only once. The V gene is TRBV7-9, the J gene TRBJ1-5; 8 positions agree with TRBD1. The V and J ends lost 5 bases and 6 bases, in that order; junction bases with no gene match: 6. Looked up from germline, CDR1 is SEHNR and CDR2 is FQNEAQ (reference sequence). The CDR3 is 14 amino acids. CDR3 loop: CASSGGTGSQPQHF. In DNA, the CDR3 is TGTGCCAGCAGCGGGGGGACAGGTAGTCAGCCCCAGCATTTT. Supplemented by reference TRBV7-9 and TRBJ1-5, the full variable domain reads DTGVSQNPRHKITKRGQNVTFRCDPISEHNRLYWYRQTLGQGPEFLTYFQNEAQLEKSRLLSDRFSAERPKGSFSTLEIQRTEQGDSAMYLCASSGGTGSQPQHFGDGTRLSIL.